This TCR beta chain was recorded in a study of blood T cells in healthy people across ages. V shed 5 bases, J shed 8 bases, and the junction held 11 bases outside the gene matches. The CDR3 runs 17 residues. From germline, CDR1 is MNHEY and CDR2 SMNVEV (reference sequence). Primed by a sample-barcoded 5' primer and a J-beta primer mix, a second PCR proceeded for about 7 to 11 cycles. No fewer than 2.5 million CDR3-containing paired-end reads came from each sample. A single record per CDR3 protein comes from TCRdb applying MiXCR to the 5' RACE reads. The sample yields some 1,800,000 distinct CDR3 sequences, roughly 43% seen once.

The source is a human donor in good health. Sequenced sample: blood. The gene calls are TRBV27 and TRBJ1-6; the match to TRBD1 covers 11 bases. CDR3 protein: CASSTLGQGAMDSPLHF. CDR3 bases: TGTGCCAGCAGTACTCTTGGACAGGGGGCTATGGATTCACCCCTCCACTTT.